This T cell receptor beta chain was sequenced for a study of T cells in Graves' hyperthyroidism and ophthalmopathy (dated by TCRdb to between 2019 and 2020). General notes on the study: Peripheral blood was collected at initial diagnosis, before any treatment. To identify TCR V-J signatures that set the groups apart, the researchers used a discovery cohort of 100 or so patients, made up of around 40 with Graves' ophthalmopathy and about 60 with stable Graves' hyperthyroidism. Prospective prediction of ophthalmopathy was tested in an independent validation cohort consisting of about 20 hyperthyroidism patients and around 16 patients who later progressed to ophthalmopathy. The approximately 90 discovery patients were divided at random into training and test sets in a 7:3 ratio. In addition, the study compared T-cell repertoires in thyroid tissue and in blood from about 6 Graves' hyperthyroidism patients. Following sampling, methimazole starting at 30 mg daily was given to hyperthyroidism patients, and high-dose intravenous methylprednisolone was given to ophthalmopathy patients. TCR Vbeta CDR3 sequencing of roughly 140 peripheral blood samples (over 40 ophthalmopathy, 75 hyperthyroidism and approximately 17 progressor patients) is reported in the paper. Results the study describes overall, beyond this receptor: During validation, the model predicted progression to ophthalmopathy a median of approximately 7 months ahead of onset, with roughly 65% sensitivity and 72% to 80% specificity. No statistical method was used to fix the sample size in advance, and group allocation was not hidden from the investigators. A model built on a 13 V-J signature distinguished ophthalmopathy from stable hyperthyroidism, reaching 85% to 90% sensitivity and about 81% specificity in cross-validation and 80%/75% in testing. Most expanded thyroid clonotypes (frequency above 0.001) were also detected in blood, a finding suggesting that blood repertoires may reflect thyroid immune responses.

In the ophthalmopathy patients, disease was moderately to severely active, with a Clinical Activity Score of 3 or more, a NOSPECS grade of 4 or more, and a duration of less than 3 months. Patients with uncontrolled infections, other autoimmune diseases, pregnancy or lactation were excluded. Diagnoses were established on the basis of clinical symptoms, serum thyroxine and TRAb, thyroid ultrasound, and orbital computed tomography. PBMCs were isolated from about 10 ml of fresh peripheral blood by Ficoll-Paque density gradient centrifugation. Total RNA was extracted with Trizol reagent, and quality was checked on an Agilent 2100 Bioanalyzer. Trimming takes 6 bases from V and 7 bases from J, and the germline ends sit 16 bases apart. The CDR3 measures 14 amino acids from cysteine to phenylalanine. Only CDR3 DNA is held: 42 bases, read in frame from base 1. The TCR beta CDR3 regions were amplified from RNA transcripts. For the first round of RT-PCR on the TCR CDR3, the HTBI primer set was used together with the Qiagen OneStep RT-PCR kit. A second multiplex PCR round built the libraries, followed by size selection and purification. Paired-end sequencing of the libraries was performed with 100 bp reads on an Illumina HiSeq2000. On the authors' methods: Raw data were processed with SOAPnuke, discarding reads with adapters, uncalled bases, mean Phred below 15, or no exact constant-primer or identifier match. COPE v1.2.5 was used to merge the high-quality paired reads, and each unique nucleotide sequence was defined as a clonotype. MiTCR v1.1 was used to align the clonotypes against IMGT TRBV, TRBD and TRBJ reference segments. Only V-J combinations with frequency above 0.0001, covering 99% to 99.2% of repertoires, were analysed. A TCS score was defined as the ratio of F50 (clonal expansion) to E x V (chaos), with BLOSUM62-based TCRdist applied between CDR3 peptides within each V-J. Welch's t-statistics and random forest reduced roughly 530 V-J features to roughly 13, which were used in a naive Bayes classifier (R e1071). The public reads were quality trimmed at Q25 with fastp and then assembled into clones with MiXCR by TCRdb, keeping productive beta chains. Each record represents a unique CDR3 protein, reported with the most common genes and DNA among its rows. TCRdb's processing, not the study's, gives the V and J calls here. The sample has approximately 350,000 distinct CDR3 sequences on record, about 16% of them singletons. Clones ranked in the top ten supply roughly 20% of the sample.

This clonotype was seen a handful of times. What antigen it recognizes has not been identified. No much larger clone is present one base from it, and per-base qualities are unavailable. Source material: blood. The origin of this receptor is a woman aged 60 to 75 with Graves' ophthalmopathy. Here the chain combines TRBV12-3 or TRBV12-4 and TRBJ2-1; perhaps TRBD2 is the D gene, with 7 bases matching. The CDR3 here reads CASSQGGGSNEQFF. The DNA is TGTGCCAGCAGCCAAGGGGGGGGATCGAATGAGCAGTTCTTC.